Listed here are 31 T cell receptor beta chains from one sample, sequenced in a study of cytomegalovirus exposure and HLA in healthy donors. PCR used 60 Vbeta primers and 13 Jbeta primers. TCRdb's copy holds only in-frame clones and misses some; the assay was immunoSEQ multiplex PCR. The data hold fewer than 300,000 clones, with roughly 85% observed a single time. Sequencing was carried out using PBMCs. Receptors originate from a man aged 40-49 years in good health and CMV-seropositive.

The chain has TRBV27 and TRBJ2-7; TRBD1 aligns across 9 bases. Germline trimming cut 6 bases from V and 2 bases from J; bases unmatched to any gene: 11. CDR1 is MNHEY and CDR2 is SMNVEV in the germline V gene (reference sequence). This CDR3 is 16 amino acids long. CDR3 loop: CASRWPGTGSTYEQYF. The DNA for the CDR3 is TGTGCCAGCAGATGGCCCGGGACAGGGTCCACCTACGAGCAGTACTTC.

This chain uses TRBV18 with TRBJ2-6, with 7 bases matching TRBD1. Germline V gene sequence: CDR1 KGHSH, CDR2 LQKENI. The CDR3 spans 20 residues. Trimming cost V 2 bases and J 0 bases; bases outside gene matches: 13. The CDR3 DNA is TGTGCCAGCTCACCATTGAATCGCGCAGGGGGTTTCTCTGGGGCCAACGTCCTGACTTTC. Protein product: CASSPLNRAGGFSGANVLTF.

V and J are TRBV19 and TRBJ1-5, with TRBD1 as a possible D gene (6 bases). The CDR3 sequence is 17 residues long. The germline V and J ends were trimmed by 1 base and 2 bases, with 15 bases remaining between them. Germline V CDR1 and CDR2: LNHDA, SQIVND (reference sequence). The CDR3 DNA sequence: TGTGCCAGTAGTATAGGTCGGCCAGGGGTTGGCAATCAGCCCCAGCATTTT. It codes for CASSIGRPGVGNQPQHF.

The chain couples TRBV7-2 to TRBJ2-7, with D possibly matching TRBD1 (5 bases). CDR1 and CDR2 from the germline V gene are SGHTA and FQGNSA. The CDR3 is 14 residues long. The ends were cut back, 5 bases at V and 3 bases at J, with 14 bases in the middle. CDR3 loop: CASSPNEGDYEQYF. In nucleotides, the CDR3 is TGTGCCAGCAGCCCTAATGAAGGGGACTACGAGCAGTACTTC.

The CDR3 sequence is CASSPLQVGTEAFF. The DNA for the CDR3 is TGTGCCAGCAGCCCACTCCAAGTTGGCACTGAAGCTTTCTTT. The gene calls are TRBV7-2 and TRBJ1-1, with D unresolved. The ends were cut back, 5 bases at V and 4 bases at J, with 14 bases in the middle. There are 14 residues in the CDR3. CDR1 and CDR2 from the germline V gene are SGHTA and FQGNSA.

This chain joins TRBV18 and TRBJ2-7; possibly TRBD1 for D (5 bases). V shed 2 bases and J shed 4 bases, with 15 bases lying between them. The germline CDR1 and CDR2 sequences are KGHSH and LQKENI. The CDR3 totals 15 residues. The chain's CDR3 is CASSPSQTEFYEQYF. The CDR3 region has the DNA TGTGCCAGCTCACCATCTCAGACAGAGTTTTACGAGCAGTACTTC.

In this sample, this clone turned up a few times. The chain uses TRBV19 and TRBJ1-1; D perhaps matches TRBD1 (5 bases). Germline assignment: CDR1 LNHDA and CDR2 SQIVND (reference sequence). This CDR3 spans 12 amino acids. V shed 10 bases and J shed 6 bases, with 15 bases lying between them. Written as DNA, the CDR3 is TGTGCCACCAAGGGGCGGATCGCTGAAGCTTTCTTT. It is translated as CATKGRIAEAFF.

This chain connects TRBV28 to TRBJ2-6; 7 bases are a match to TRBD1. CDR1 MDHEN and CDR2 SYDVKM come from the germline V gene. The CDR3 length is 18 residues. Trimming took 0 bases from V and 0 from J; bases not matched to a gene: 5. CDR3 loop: CASSLWGQGVSGANVLTF. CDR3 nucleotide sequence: TGTGCCAGCAGTTTATGGGGGCAGGGGGTCTCTGGGGCCAACGTCCTGACTTTC.

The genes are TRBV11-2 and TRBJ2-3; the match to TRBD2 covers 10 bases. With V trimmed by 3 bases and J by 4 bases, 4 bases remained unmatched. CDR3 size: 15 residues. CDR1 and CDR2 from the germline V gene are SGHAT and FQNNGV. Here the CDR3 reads CASSFNLAGADTQYF. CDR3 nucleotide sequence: TGTGCCAGCAGCTTTAACCTAGCGGGAGCAGATACGCAGTATTTT. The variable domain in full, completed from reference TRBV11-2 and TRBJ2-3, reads EAGVAQSPRYKIIEKRQSVAFWCNPISGHATLYWYQQILGQGPKLLIQFQNNGVVDDSQLPKDRFSAERLKGVDSTLKIQPAKLEDSAVYLCASSFNLAGADTQYFGPGTRLTVL.

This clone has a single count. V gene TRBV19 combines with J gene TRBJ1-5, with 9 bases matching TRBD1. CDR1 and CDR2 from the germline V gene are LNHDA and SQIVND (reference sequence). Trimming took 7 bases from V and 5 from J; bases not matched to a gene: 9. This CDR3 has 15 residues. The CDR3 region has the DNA TGTGCCAGTACTCCGGGACAGGGACCCCATCAGCCCCAGCATTTT. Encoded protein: CASTPGQGPHQPQHF.

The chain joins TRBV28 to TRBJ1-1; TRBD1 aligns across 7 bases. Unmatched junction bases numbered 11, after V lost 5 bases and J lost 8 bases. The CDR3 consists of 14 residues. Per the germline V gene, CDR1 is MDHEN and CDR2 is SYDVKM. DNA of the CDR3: TGTGCCAGCAGTACGACAGGGCGCCTTCAGGAAGCTTTCTTT. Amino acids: CASSTTGRLQEAFF.

DNA for the CDR3: TGTGCCAGCAGAGCACTAAACCTTCTAGCGCCTCAAGAGACCCAGTACTTC. Its translation: CASRALNLLAPQETQYF. The genes are TRBV28 and TRBJ2-5; D might be TRBD2 (6 bases). V gave up 6 bases and J gave up 2 bases, with 22 bases separating them. The CDR3 length is 17 residues. The germline gives CDR1 MDHEN, CDR2 SYDVKM.

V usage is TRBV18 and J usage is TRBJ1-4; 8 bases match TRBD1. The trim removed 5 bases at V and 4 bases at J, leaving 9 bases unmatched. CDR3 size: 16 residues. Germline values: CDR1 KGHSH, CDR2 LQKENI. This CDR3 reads CASSTIRTGSNEKLFF. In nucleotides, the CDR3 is TGTGCCAGCTCAACGATTCGGACAGGGAGTAATGAAAAACTGTTTTTT.

CDR3 sequence reads: CASSLLGLARPGSGELFF. The CDR3 coding sequence is TGTGCCAGCAGTTTATTGGGACTAGCCCGACCCGGGAGCGGGGAGCTGTTTTTT. This chain joins TRBV27 and TRBJ2-2, with 9 bases matching TRBD2. Germline V gene lookup returns CDR1 MNHEY and CDR2 SMNVEV (reference sequence). After removal of 1 base from V and 7 bases from J, the junction contained 13 bases not matched to a gene. This CDR3 region has 18 residues.

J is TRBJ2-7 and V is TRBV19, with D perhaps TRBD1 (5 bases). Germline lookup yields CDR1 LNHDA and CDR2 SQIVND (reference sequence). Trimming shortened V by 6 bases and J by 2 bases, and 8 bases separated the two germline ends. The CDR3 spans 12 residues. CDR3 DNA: TGTGCCAGTAGGACAGCGACCTACGAGCAGTACTTC. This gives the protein CASRTATYEQYF.

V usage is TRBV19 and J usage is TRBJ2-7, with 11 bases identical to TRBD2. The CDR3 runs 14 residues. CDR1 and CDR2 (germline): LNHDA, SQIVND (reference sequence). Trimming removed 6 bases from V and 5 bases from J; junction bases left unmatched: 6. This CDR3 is CASSTGLAVDEQYF. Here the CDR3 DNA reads TGTGCCAGTAGCACGGGACTAGCGGTAGACGAGCAGTACTTC.

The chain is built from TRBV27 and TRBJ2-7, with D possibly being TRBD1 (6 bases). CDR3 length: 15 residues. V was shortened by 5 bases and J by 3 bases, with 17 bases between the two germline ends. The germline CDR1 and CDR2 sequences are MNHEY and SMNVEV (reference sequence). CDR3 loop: CASSPSTGDLYEQYF. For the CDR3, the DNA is TGTGCCAGCAGTCCCTCGACAGGAGACCTCTACGAGCAGTACTTC.

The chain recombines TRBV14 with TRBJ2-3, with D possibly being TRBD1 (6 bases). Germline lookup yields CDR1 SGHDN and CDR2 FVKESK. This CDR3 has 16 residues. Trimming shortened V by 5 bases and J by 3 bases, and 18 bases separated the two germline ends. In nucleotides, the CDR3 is TGTGCCAGCAGCACTCGTTGGGGGCTGAGAACAGATACGCAGTATTTT. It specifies CASSTRWGLRTDTQYF.

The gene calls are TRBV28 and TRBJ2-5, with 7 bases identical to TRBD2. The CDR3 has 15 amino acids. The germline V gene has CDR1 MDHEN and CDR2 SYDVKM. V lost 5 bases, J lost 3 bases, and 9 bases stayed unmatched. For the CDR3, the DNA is TGTGCCAGCAGTGCATCGGGGGGAAAAAAAGAGACCCAGTACTTC. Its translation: CASSASGGKKETQYF.

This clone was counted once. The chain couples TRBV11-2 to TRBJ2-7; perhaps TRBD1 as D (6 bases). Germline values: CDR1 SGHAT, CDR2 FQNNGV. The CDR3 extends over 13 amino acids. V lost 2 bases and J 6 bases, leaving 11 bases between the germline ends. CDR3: CASSLWAGVEQYF. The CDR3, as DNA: TGTGCCAGCAGCTTATGGGCAGGGGTCGAGCAGTACTTC.

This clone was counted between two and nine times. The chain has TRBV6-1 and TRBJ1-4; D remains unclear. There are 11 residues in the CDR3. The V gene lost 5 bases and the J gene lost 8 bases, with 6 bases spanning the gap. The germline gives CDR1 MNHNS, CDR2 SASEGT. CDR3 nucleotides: TGTGCCAGCAGTCGCCAGGAAAAACTGTTTTTT. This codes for CASSRQEKLFF.

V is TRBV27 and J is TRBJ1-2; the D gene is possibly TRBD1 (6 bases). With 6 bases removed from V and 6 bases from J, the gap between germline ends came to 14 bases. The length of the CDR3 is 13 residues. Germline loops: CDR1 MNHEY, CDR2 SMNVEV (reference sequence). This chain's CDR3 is CASSRTGFDGYTF. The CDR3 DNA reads TGTGCCAGCAGCCGAACAGGGTTTGATGGCTACACCTTC.

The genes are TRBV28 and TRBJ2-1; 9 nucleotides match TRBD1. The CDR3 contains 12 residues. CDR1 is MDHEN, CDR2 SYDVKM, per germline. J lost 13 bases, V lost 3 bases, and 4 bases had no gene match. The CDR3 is CASSLDRGLQFF. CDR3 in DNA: TGTGCCAGCAGTTTGGACAGGGGCCTCCAGTTCTTC.

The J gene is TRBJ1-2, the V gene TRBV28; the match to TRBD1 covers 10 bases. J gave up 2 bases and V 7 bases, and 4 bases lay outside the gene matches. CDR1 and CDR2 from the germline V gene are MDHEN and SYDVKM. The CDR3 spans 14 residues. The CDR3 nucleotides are TGTGCCAGCACTCGGGACAGGGGAAACTATGGCTACACCTTC. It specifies CASTRDRGNYGYTF.

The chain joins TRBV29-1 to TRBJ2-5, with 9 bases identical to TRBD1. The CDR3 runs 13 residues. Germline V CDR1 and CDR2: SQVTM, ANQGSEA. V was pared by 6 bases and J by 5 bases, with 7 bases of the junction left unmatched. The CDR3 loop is CSVRDRAGETQYF. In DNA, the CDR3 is TGCAGCGTCAGGGACAGGGCAGGGGAGACCCAGTACTTC. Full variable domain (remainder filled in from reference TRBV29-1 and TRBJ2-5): SAVISQKPSRDICQRGTSLTIQCQVDSQVTMMFWYRQQPGQSLTLIATANQGSEATYESGFVIDKFPISRPNLTFSTLTVSNMSPEDSSIYLCSVRDRAGETQYFGPGTRLLVL.

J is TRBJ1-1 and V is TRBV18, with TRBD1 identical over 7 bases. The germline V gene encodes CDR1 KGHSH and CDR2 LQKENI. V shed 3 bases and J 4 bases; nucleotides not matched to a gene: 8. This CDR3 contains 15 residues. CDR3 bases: TGTGCCAGCTCACCTCCGGGACAGCGCATCACTGAAGCTTTCTTT. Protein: CASSPPGQRITEAFF.

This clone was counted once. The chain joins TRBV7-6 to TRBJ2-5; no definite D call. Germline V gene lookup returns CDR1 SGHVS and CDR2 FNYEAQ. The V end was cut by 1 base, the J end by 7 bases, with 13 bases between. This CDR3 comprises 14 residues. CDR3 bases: TGTGCCAGCAGCTTAGAACTACTAAGAGCGACCCAGTACTTC. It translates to CASSLELLRATQYF.

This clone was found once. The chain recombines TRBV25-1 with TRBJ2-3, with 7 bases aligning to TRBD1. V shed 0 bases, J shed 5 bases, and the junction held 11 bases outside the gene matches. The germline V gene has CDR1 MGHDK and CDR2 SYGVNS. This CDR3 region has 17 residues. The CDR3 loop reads CASSEYRGGPRLDTQYF. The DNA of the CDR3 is TGTGCCAGCAGTGAATATAGAGGGGGCCCACGACTAGATACGCAGTATTTT.

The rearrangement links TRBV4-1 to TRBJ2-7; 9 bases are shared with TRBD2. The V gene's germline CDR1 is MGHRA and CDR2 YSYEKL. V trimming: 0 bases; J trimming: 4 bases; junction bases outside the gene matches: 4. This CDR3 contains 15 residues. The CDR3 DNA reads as TGCGCCAGCAGCCAAGAGCGGCGGGAGGGGTACGAGCAGTACTTC. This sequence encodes CASSQERREGYEQYF.

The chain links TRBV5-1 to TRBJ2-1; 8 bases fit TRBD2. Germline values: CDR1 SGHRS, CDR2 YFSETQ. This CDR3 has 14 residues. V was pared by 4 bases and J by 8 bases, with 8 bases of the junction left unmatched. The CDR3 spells CASSSLAGVDEQFF. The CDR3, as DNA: TGCGCCAGCAGCAGCCTAGCGGGCGTGGATGAGCAGTTCTTC.

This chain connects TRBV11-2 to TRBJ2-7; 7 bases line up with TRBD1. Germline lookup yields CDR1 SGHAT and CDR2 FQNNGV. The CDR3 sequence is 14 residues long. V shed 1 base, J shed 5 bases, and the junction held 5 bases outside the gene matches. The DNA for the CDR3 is TGTGCCAGCAGCTTAGGGGGTACAGGGGACGAGCAGTACTTC. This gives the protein CASSLGGTGDEQYF.